The following is a T cell receptor beta chain sequence with its context. Antigen specificity is unknown. This entry comes from a study of T cell responses to AZD1222 COVID-19 vaccine. Study at large: Pooling covered second doses at about 4 or about 12 weeks.

Regarding the study as a whole: The sample set comprised mostly white British donors with more females, and clonal diversity was possibly underestimated. No repertoire was sampled before or during the peak T cell response, only after it. It was only a handful of AZD1222 recipients who were seropositive at baseline.

Germline assignment: CDR1 MGHRA and CDR2 YSYEKL. The CDR3 extends over 18 amino acids. The J segment lost 8 bases and the V segment lost 2 bases, leaving 14 bases of the junction unmatched. The method was immunoSEQ multiplex PCR; TCRdb's version includes in-frame clones alone and lacks a portion of them. Found here are 150,000 or so clones, 85% to 95% of them singletons; the top ten hold about 2.8%. The V and J genes are TRBV4-1 and TRBJ1-4, with 10 bases identical to TRBD1. This material consisted of peripheral blood, taken on day 0 of AZD1222 vaccination. The clonotype originates from an adult in good health. This CDR3 reads CASSQSGLRQGAWEKLFF. The CDR3 coding sequence is TGCGCCAGCAGCCAAAGTGGGCTTCGACAGGGGGCCTGGGAAAAACTGTTTTTT.